This record looks at one T cell receptor beta chain sequence and its context. The antigen is not known. Other DNA sequences of this sample code for an identical CDR3. The data were taken from a study of shared clonotypes between healthy human individuals. Study information: The study drew on two women and a few men aged 18 to 49 as donors. Points from the study as a whole: Sharing across a handful of donors was seen in 4% to 6.5% of naive CD4 clonotypes.

The table came from immunoSEQ multiplex PCR; TCRdb's copy has only in-frame clones and leaves some out. Altogether 2 million to 2.5 million clones are present, over 85% being singletons, with the ten largest covering around 0.4%. The CDR3 loop spans 15 amino acids. V was cut by 3 bases and J by 0 bases, with 9 bases left in between. Germline V CDR1 and CDR2: KGHSH, LQKENI. The receptor was isolated from a man between 18 and 29 years old in good health. Some clones in this sample may be carry-over from other donors' samples. This chain joins TRBV18 and TRBJ2-4; no definite D call. Sequenced sample: naive CD4+ T cells from PBMCs. As for subset: CD45RA+ positively selected. The CDR3 loop reads CASSPGGVAKNIQYF. The CDR3 nucleotides are TGTGCCAGCTCACCGGGCGGAGTAGCCAAAAACATTCAGTACTTC.